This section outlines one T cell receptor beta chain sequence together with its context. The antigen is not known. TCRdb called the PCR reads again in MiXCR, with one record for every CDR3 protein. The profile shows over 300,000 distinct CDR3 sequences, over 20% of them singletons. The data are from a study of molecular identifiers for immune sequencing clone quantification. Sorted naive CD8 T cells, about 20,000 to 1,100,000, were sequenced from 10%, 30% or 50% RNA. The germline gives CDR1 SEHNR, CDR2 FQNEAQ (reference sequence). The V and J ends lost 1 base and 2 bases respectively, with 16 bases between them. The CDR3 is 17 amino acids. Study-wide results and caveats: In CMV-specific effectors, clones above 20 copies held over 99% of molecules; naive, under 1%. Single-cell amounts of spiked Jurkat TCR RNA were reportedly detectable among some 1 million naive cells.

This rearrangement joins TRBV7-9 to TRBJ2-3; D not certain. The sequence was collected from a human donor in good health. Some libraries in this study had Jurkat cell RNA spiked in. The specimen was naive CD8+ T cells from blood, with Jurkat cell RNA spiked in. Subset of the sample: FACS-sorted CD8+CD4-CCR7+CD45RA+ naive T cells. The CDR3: CASSLVSGGTNTDTQYF. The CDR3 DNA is TGTGCCAGCAGCTTAGTGTCGGGCGGAACCAACACAGATACGCAGTATTTT.